A single sample gave rise to the 9 T cell receptor beta chains below, sequenced in a study of cytotoxic CD8 clonotypes in ibrutinib-treated CLL. Some clones are missing from TCRdb's copy, which holds only in-frame ones; the method was immunoSEQ multiplex PCR. In the table there are roughly 180,000 clones, 84% of which are singletons. The source material was PBMCs, sampled after 24 months of ibrutinib treatment. These receptors all come from a human donor with chronic lymphocytic leukemia.

The chain recombines TRBV4-3 with TRBJ2-3; D gene ambiguous. The CDR3 runs 14 residues. Trimming pared 6 bases from V and 1 base from J, leaving 11 bases between. The germline CDR1 and CDR2 sequences are LGHNA and YSLEER. CDR3 bases: TGCGCCAGCAGAGGAGAGTTCGGCACAGATACGCAGTATTTT. It translates to CASRGEFGTDTQYF.

The rearrangement uses TRBV18 and TRBJ2-1, with no clear D. CDR1 and CDR2 (germline): KGHSH, LQKENI. CDR3 size: 15 residues. V was shortened by 2 bases and J by 4 bases, with 12 bases between the two germline ends. CDR3 coding DNA: TGTGCCAGCTCACCAACCATTGCCGAATACAATGAGCAGTTCTTC. Translated: CASSPTIAEYNEQFF. The complete variable domain, with remaining parts taken from reference TRBV18 and TRBJ2-1, reads NAGVMQNPRHLVRRRGQEARLRCSPMKGHSHVYWYRQLPEEGLKFMVYLQKENIIDESGMPKERFSAEFPKEGPSILRIQQVVRGDSAAYFCASSPTIAEYNEQFFGPGTRLTVL.

V usage is TRBV7-2 and J usage is TRBJ2-7; D is perhaps TRBD2 (5 bases). The CDR3 runs to 13 residues. Germline V gene data show CDR1 as SGHTA and CDR2 as FQGNSA. V shed 5 bases and J shed 6 bases, with 14 bases lying between them. CDR3 region: CASSDHGKAEQYF. The CDR3 DNA follows: TGTGCCAGCAGCGATCACGGGAAGGCCGAGCAGTACTTC.

The chain uses TRBV5-1 and TRBJ2-1, with 12 positions matching TRBD1. The CDR3 consists of 19 residues. Germline assignment: CDR1 SGHRS and CDR2 YFSETQ. With V trimmed by 4 bases and J by 0 bases, 11 bases remained unmatched. The CDR3 loop is CASSPGQGASLSSYNEQFF. Written as DNA, the CDR3 is TGCGCCAGCAGCCCGGGACAGGGGGCTTCCTTGAGCTCCTACAATGAGCAGTTCTTC.

V usage is TRBV18 and J usage is TRBJ1-4; D possibly corresponds to TRBD1 (5 bases). This CDR3 is built from 15 residues. V lost 5 bases and J lost 6, with 16 bases in between. Looked up from germline, CDR1 is KGHSH and CDR2 is LQKENI. The CDR3 sequence is CASSGTGVGYEKLFF. The CDR3 nucleotides are TGTGCCAGCTCAGGAACAGGAGTTGGTTATGAAAAACTGTTTTTT.

The chain has TRBV27 and TRBJ2-2; D gene uncertain. The V gene lost 6 bases and the J gene lost 3 bases, with 20 bases spanning the gap. The germline V gene encodes CDR1 MNHEY and CDR2 SMNVEV (reference sequence). The CDR3 has 17 residues. The CDR3 reads CASSSVARFGHTGELFF. DNA of the CDR3: TGTGCCAGCAGCTCGGTCGCGCGTTTTGGCCACACCGGGGAGCTGTTTTTT.

This clone came up once. The chain is built from TRBV4-1 and TRBJ2-3; possible D gene TRBD1, 6 bases. V lost 2 bases and J 5 bases, leaving 14 bases between the germline ends. The germline CDR1 and CDR2 sequences are MGHRA and YSYEKL. This CDR3 is built from 15 residues. The CDR3 sequence is CASSQSPSRGDTQYF. The CDR3 DNA reads as TGCGCCAGCAGCCAAAGCCCAAGCAGGGGAGATACGCAGTATTTT.

This rearrangement joins TRBV29-1 to TRBJ2-7; 8 nucleotides agree with TRBD1. The V gene's germline CDR1 is SQVTM and CDR2 ANQGSEA. V trimming: 7 bases; J trimming: 3 bases; junction bases outside the gene matches: 14. The CDR3 contains 15 residues. CDR3 DNA: TGCAGCGCCCTAACCTCAGGGGACAGGAGCTACGAGCAGTACTTC. Its protein is CSALTSGDRSYEQYF.

The chain joins TRBV2 to TRBJ2-6; D gene uncertain. CDR3 length equals 15 residues. Trimming removed 6 bases at V and 0 bases at J, with 9 bases between. The germline CDR1 and CDR2 sequences are SNHLY and FYNNEI. The CDR3 loop reads CASSGERSGANVLTF. As DNA, the CDR3 is TGTGCCAGCAGCGGTGAACGCTCTGGGGCCAACGTCCTGACTTTC.